This T cell receptor beta chain stems from a study of PD-L1 blockade in urothelial cancer. Background on the study: The number of prior chemotherapy regimens per patient was 0 to 3.

General study findings and limits: Enhanced expansion of tumor-associated blood clones at 3 weeks characterized durable-benefit patients.

TCRdb keeps only in-frame clones here, not all; method: immunoSEQ multiplex PCR. The table lists nearly 45,000 clones, roughly 82% of them singletons. The CDR3 runs to 17 residues. CDR1 SGDLS and CDR2 YYNGEE come from the germline V gene. V gave up 0 bases and J gave up 0 bases; unmatched junction bases: 6. Details on this clone: Its antigen is not identified.

Time point in this sample: peripheral blood 6 weeks after treatment start. This TCR came from a man aged 55 to 70 with urothelial cancer. This chain uses TRBV9 with TRBJ2-3; 8 bases agree with TRBD2. The input for sequencing was PBMCs, taken around atezolizumab (anti-PD-L1) treatment. This chain's CDR3 is CASSVVGLGASTDTQYF. CDR3 in DNA: TGTGCCAGCAGCGTAGTGGGACTAGGTGCAAGCACAGATACGCAGTATTTT.